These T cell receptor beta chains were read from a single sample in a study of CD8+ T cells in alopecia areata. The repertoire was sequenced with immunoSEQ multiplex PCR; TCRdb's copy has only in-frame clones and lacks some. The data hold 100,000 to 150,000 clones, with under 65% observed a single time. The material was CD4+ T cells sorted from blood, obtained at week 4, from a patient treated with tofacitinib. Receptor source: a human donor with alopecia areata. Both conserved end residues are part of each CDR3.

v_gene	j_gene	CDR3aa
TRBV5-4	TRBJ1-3	CASNPETGNTIYF
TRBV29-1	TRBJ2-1	CSVEFLPYNEQFF
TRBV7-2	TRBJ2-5	CASSIRSGTPYQETQYF
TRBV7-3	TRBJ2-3	CASSSNRDSTDTQYF
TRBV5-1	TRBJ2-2	CASSATMAWGTGELFF
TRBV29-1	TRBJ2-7	CSVTDTSYEQYF
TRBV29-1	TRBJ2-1	CSVEDVPGRMNYNEQFF
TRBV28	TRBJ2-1	CASSLSPGPDNEQFF
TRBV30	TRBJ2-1	CAWSGLYNEQFF
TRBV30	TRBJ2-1	CAWSTTYNEQFF
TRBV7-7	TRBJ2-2	CASSLAAGSNTGELFF
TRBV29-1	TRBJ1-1	CSVQDKLNTEAFF
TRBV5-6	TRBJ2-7	CASSLGNSVHEQYF
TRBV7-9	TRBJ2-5	CASSLQRAETQYF
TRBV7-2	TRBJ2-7	CASSPQGNEQYF
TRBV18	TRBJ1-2	CASSLRATGQTYGYTF